The clone carrying this T cell receptor (beta chain) was recorded only once. The record originates from a study of blood T cell repertoires in COVID-19. Trimming stripped 5 bases from V and 4 bases from J, with 9 bases between. The CDR3 length is 13 residues. Germline V gene lookup returns CDR1 SGHTA and CDR2 FQGNSA. Study processing details: Nucleated cell number was recorded as an estimate derived from reference gene primer amplification. Clones were sequenced by immunoSEQ multiplex PCR, and TCRdb holds only the in-frame ones, with some missing. V and J calls and clone size come straight from that table; D and trimming were deduced from the DNA. The sample consists of approximately 170,000 clones, approximately 77% of them appearing once.

The clonotype was recovered from a woman at least 80 years old with active or convalescent COVID-19. The specimen sequenced was peripheral blood. The gene calls are TRBV7-2 and TRBJ1-5, with D tentatively TRBD1 (5 bases). The CDR3 coding sequence is TGTGCCAGCAGCGTCCAGGGTAATCAGCCCCAGCATTTT. It specifies CASSVQGNQPQHF.